The 25 T cell receptor beta chains listed next were all sequenced from one sample in a study of T cell responses to AZD1222 COVID-19 vaccine. Profiled with immunoSEQ multiplex PCR; TCRdb holds only in-frame clones, not every one. The sample has about 97,000 clones, roughly 89% seen once; the top ten hold 6.5% to 8%. The sequencing used peripheral blood, collected on day 0 of AZD1222 vaccination. The receptors come from an adult in good health.

This clone has just one count. The chain is built from TRBV12-3 or TRBV12-4 and TRBJ2-1, with 8 bases lining up with TRBD2. V lost 7 bases, J lost 4 bases, and 3 bases stayed unmatched. The CDR3 spans 13 residues. The CDR3 DNA follows: TGTGCCAGCAAAGGACTAGCTTACAATGAGCAGTTCTTC. It is translated as CASKGLAYNEQFF.

The J gene is TRBJ2-1, the V gene TRBV7-2; D perhaps matches TRBD2 (5 bases). This CDR3 region has 14 residues. CDR1 is SGHTA and CDR2 is FQGNSA in the germline V gene. Trimming stripped 3 bases from V and 0 bases from J, with 6 bases between. CDR3 loop: CASSFGSSYNEQFF. CDR3 bases: TGTGCCAGCAGCTTTGGGAGCTCCTACAATGAGCAGTTCTTC.

The J gene is TRBJ2-7, the V gene TRBV19; TRBD1 matches at 9 bases. Trimming cost V 5 bases and J 7 bases; bases outside gene matches: 12. Germline V gene data show CDR1 as LNHDA and CDR2 as SQIVND (reference sequence). The CDR3 covers 15 residues. The CDR3 DNA reads TGTGCCAGTAGTGAAAGGGTACAGGGGGCCGAGGAGCAGTACTTC. Its protein is CASSERVQGAEEQYF.

V gene TRBV7-3 combines with J gene TRBJ2-2; no clear D gene. The CDR3 covers 12 residues. Germline CDR1 is SGHTA and CDR2 is FQGTGA. With 5 bases removed from V and 6 bases from J, the gap between germline ends came to 7 bases. The CDR3 protein is CASSRYAGELFF. The CDR3 coding sequence is TGTGCCAGCAGCCGATATGCCGGGGAGCTGTTTTTT.

V is TRBV7-9 and J is TRBJ1-1, with 9 bases lining up with TRBD1. Germline CDR1 is SEHNR and CDR2 is FQNEAQ (reference sequence). Germline trimming cut 5 bases from V and 4 bases from J; bases unmatched to any gene: 5. There are 14 residues in the CDR3. The CDR3, as DNA: TGTGCCAGCAGCCACAAGGACAGGGGCACTGAAGCTTTCTTT. Encoded protein: CASSHKDRGTEAFF.

The chain is built from TRBV15 and TRBJ1-3; weak D call: TRBD1 (5 bases). The germline gives CDR1 LNHNV, CDR2 YYDKDF (reference sequence). The CDR3 consists of 14 residues. V shed 0 bases and J shed 7 bases, with 10 bases lying between them. The CDR3, as DNA: TGTGCCACCAGCAGAGATTTCGGGGGGAACACCATATATTTT. Translated: CATSRDFGGNTIYF.

The chain is built from TRBV11-3 and TRBJ2-6; 11 bases match TRBD1. Germline V gene lookup returns CDR1 SGHNT and CDR2 YENEEA. J gave up 2 bases and V 4 bases, and 4 bases lay outside the gene matches. The CDR3 contains 17 residues. The CDR3 sequence: CASSSGQGDPGANVLTF. The CDR3 nucleotides are TGTGCCAGCAGCTCGGGACAGGGGGACCCTGGGGCCAACGTCCTGACTTTC.

The chain carries TRBV20-1 and TRBJ2-1; the D gene is possibly TRBD1 (6 bases). V was pared by 3 bases and J by 6 bases, with 12 bases between. CDR1 DFQATT and CDR2 SNEGSKA come from the germline V gene (reference sequence). The CDR3 is 13 amino acids. The CDR3 reads CSASRGQPNEQFF. CDR3 coding DNA: TGCAGTGCTAGTCGGGGACAACCCAATGAGCAGTTCTTC.

Only one count was recorded for this clone. The rearrangement joins TRBV2 to TRBJ1-2; no clear D. Germline CDR1 SNHLY, CDR2 FYNNEI. The ends were cut back, 2 bases at V and 7 bases at J, with 8 bases in the middle. This CDR3 is built from 12 residues. The CDR3 region has the DNA TGTGCCAGCAGTGAACACGGGCCTGGCTACACCTTC. Translating it yields CASSEHGPGYTF. Full variable domain (remainder filled in from reference TRBV2 and TRBJ1-2): EPEVTQTPSHQVTQMGQEVILRCVPISNHLYFYWYRQILGQKVEFLVSFYNNEISEKSEIFDDQFSVERPDGSNFTLKIRSTKLEDSAMYFCASSEHGPGYTFGSGTRLTVV.

The chain is built from TRBV19 and TRBJ2-2, with a tentative D call TRBD2 (5 bases). The CDR3 has 15 residues. Trimming pared 5 bases from V and 7 bases from J, leaving 17 bases between. Germline CDR1 is LNHDA and CDR2 is SQIVND (reference sequence). CDR3 DNA sequence: TGTGCCAGTAGTTTCAGCCAGAGGGTAAACGGGGAGCTGTTTTTT. This gives the protein CASSFSQRVNGELFF.

This clone was recorded a few times. The CDR3 DNA follows: TGTGCCAGCTCACCATATGGTTATAATTCACCCCTCCACTTT. Protein: CASSPYGYNSPLHF. This chain links TRBV18 with TRBJ1-6; D is ambiguous. CDR3 length: 14 amino acids. Trimming stripped 2 bases from V and 4 bases from J, with 6 bases between. The V gene's germline CDR1 is KGHSH and CDR2 LQKENI.

The chain carries TRBV5-5 and TRBJ1-1; D unresolved. The CDR3 is made up of 14 amino acids. The germline V gene has CDR1 SGHKS and CDR2 YYEKEE (reference sequence). V shed 3 bases and J shed 0 bases, with 9 bases lying between them. The CDR3 DNA follows: TGTGCCAGCAGCTCTAGAAGTTTGAACACTGAAGCTTTCTTT. Translated: CASSSRSLNTEAFF.

This rearrangement joins TRBV6-5 to TRBJ2-7; D tentatively reads TRBD1 or TRBD2 (6 bases each). Trimming took off 2 bases at V and 7 bases at J, with 18 bases between the two ends. In germline, CDR1 is MNHEY, CDR2 SVGAGI. The CDR3 is 15 amino acids. CDR3 nucleotides: TGTGCCAGCAGTTACAGGGGGGACATTTCCTGGGAGCAGTACTTC. Encoded protein: CASSYRGDISWEQYF.

The count of this clone is one. CDR3 protein: CASRDSGGTYEQYF. The CDR3 DNA reads as TGTGCCAGCAGAGATAGCGGGGGTACCTACGAGCAGTACTTC. This chain joins TRBV11-2 and TRBJ2-7; 9 bases line up with TRBD2. CDR3 length: 14 amino acids. The V segment lost 6 bases and the J segment 2 bases; nucleotides outside the gene matches: 5. Germline lookup yields CDR1 SGHAT and CDR2 FQNNGV.

The V call is TRBV3-1 (or the pseudogene TRBV3-2), the J call TRBJ2-3, with D uncertain. Deletions cut 0 bases from V and 0 bases from J, with 10 bases between. CDR1 is LGHDT, CDR2 YNNKEL, per germline (reference sequence). The CDR3 has 16 amino acids. The chain's CDR3 is CASSQERTLSTDTQYF. The CDR3 coding sequence is TGTGCCAGCAGCCAAGAGCGCACACTTAGCACAGATACGCAGTATTTT.

The gene calls are TRBV2 and TRBJ1-2, with a tentative D call TRBD1 (6 bases). The length of the CDR3 is 13 residues. Germline values: CDR1 SNHLY, CDR2 FYNNEI. Between the trimmed V and J ends, which lost 6 bases and 8 bases, there was a span of 16 bases. CDR3 loop: CASSLGQLKGYTF. The CDR3 DNA is TGTGCCAGCAGCCTCGGACAGCTTAAAGGCTACACCTTC.

V and J are TRBV5-4 and TRBJ2-5; D is uncertain. Germline V gene lookup returns CDR1 SGHNT and CDR2 YYREEE (reference sequence). The CDR3 runs to 13 residues. Trimming removed 0 bases at V and 5 bases at J, with 8 bases between. The CDR3 coding sequence is TGTGCCAGCAGCTTGGACAGTAGCGAGACCCAGTACTTC. It codes for CASSLDSSETQYF.

This chain joins TRBV25-1 and TRBJ1-5; D remains unclear. The germline V and J ends were trimmed by 3 bases and 2 bases, with 11 bases remaining between them. This CDR3 is 15 amino acids long. From germline, CDR1 is MGHDK and CDR2 SYGVNS. The DNA of the CDR3 is TGTGCCAGCAGTGATGTCGGGGAGGGCAATCAGCCCCAGCATTTT. Translating gives CASSDVGEGNQPQHF.

The rearrangement joins TRBV28 to TRBJ1-5, with D uncertain. This CDR3 region has 14 residues. The germline V gene encodes CDR1 MDHEN and CDR2 SYDVKM. V lost 5 bases and J 4 bases, leaving 12 bases between the germline ends. The CDR3 coding sequence is TGTGCCAGCAGTGGGGTAGGACCGAATCAGCCCCAGCATTTT. Protein sequence: CASSGVGPNQPQHF.

The chain combines TRBV28 with TRBJ2-7; the D gene is possibly TRBD2 (5 bases). The CDR3 spans 13 residues. Trimming took 5 bases from V and 6 from J, leaving 14 bases between them. CDR1 MDHEN and CDR2 SYDVKM come from the germline V gene. CDR3 sequence reads: CASSPHAGFEQYF. CDR3 coding DNA: TGTGCCAGCAGTCCACATGCGGGTTTCGAGCAGTACTTC.

The chain combines TRBV6-2 or TRBV6-3 with TRBJ2-5; D unclear. Germline lookup yields CDR1 MNHEY and CDR2 SVGEGT. The V gene lost 6 bases and the J gene lost 6 bases, with 11 bases spanning the gap. The CDR3 is made up of 12 amino acids. CDR3 sequence reads: CASSPYRKTQYF. The CDR3 DNA sequence: TGTGCCAGCAGCCCCTACCGTAAGACCCAGTACTTC.

This rearrangement joins TRBV28 to TRBJ1-1; 9 positions match TRBD1. Germline V gene lookup returns CDR1 MDHEN and CDR2 SYDVKM. V was clipped by 5 bases and J by 3 bases; unmatched bases: 10. The CDR3 has 16 amino acids. The CDR3 spells CASSASGQGTHTEAFF. The CDR3 bases are TGTGCCAGCAGTGCCTCCGGACAGGGGACACACACTGAAGCTTTCTTT.

The chain employs TRBV27 and TRBJ2-1; 10 bases are shared with TRBD2. From germline, CDR1 is MNHEY and CDR2 SMNVEV (reference sequence). The ends lost 2 bases at V and 9 bases at J; junction bases unmatched: 7. This CDR3 is 15 amino acids long. CDR3 DNA: TGTGCCAGCAGTTTAGTAGCGGGGGGATTGGGTGAGCAGTTCTTC. Its translation is CASSLVAGGLGEQFF.

V is TRBV9 and J is TRBJ2-3, with D possibly TRBD2 on 6 matching bases. Trimming left V 1 base short and J 4 bases short, with 16 bases between. The germline gives CDR1 SGDLS, CDR2 YYNGEE. This CDR3 comprises 16 residues. DNA of the CDR3: TGTGCCAGCAGCGTAACCGGGACTCCCACCTCAGATACGCAGTATTTT. This codes for CASSVTGTPTSDTQYF.

This clone was seen a handful of times. The CDR3 region is CASSGRTGGTEAFF. CDR3 DNA sequence: TGTGCCAGCAGCGGACGTACGGGCGGCACTGAAGCTTTCTTT. The chain joins TRBV5-4 to TRBJ1-1; D is unresolved. V lost 4 bases, J lost 4 bases, and 14 bases lay in between. The CDR3 is made up of 14 amino acids. Germline V gene data show CDR1 as SGHNT and CDR2 as YYREEE (reference sequence).